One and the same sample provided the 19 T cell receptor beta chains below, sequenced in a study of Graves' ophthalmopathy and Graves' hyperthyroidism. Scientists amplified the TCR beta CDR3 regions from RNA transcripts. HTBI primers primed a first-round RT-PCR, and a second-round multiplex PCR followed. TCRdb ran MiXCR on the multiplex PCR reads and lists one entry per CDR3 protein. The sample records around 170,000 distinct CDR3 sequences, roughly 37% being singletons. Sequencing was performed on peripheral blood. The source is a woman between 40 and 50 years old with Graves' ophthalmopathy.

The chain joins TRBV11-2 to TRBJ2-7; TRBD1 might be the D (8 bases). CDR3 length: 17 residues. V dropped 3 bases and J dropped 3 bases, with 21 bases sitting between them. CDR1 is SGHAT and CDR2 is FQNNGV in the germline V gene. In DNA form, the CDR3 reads TGTGCCAGCAGCTTCAGGACAGGGAGGGTTTCGGACTACGAGCAGTACTTC. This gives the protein CASSFRTGRVSDYEQYF.

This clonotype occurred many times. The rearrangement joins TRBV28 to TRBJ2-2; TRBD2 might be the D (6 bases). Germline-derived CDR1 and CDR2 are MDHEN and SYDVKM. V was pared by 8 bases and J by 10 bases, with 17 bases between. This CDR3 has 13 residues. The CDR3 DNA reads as TGTGCCAGCCAACAACCGGGGGTGGAGGAGCTGTTTTTT. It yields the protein CASQQPGVEELFF.

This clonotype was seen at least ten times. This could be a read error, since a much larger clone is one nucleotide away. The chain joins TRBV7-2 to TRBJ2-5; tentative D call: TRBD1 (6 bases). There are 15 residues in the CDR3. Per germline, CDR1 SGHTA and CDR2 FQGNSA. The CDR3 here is CASSLAGTGQETQCF. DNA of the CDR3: TGTGCCAGCAGCTTAGCGGGAACAGGGCAAGAGACCCAGTGCTTC.

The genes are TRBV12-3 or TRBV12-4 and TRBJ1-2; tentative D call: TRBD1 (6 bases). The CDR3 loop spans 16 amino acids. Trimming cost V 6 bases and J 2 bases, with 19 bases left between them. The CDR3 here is CASRLGQGQGNYGYTF. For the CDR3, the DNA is TGTGCCAGCAGACTAGGCCAGGGACAAGGGAACTATGGCTACACCTTC.

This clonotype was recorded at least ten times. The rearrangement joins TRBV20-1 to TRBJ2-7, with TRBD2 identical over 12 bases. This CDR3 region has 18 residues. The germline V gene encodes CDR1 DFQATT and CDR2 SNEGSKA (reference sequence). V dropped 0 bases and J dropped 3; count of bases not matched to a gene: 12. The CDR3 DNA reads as TGCAGTGCTAGAGACGATCTTTTACTAGCGGGAGGTCACTACGAGCAGTACTTC. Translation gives CSARDDLLLAGGHYEQYF.

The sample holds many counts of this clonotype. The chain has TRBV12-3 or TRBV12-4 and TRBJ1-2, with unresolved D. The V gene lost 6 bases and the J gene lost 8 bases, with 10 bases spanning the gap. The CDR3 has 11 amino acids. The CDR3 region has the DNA TGTGCCAGCAGCAAGACTGGGGGCTACACCTTC. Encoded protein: CASSKTGGYTF.

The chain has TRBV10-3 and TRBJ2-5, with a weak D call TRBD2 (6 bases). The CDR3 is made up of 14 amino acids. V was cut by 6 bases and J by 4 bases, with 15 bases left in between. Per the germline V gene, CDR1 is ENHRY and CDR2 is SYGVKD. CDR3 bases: TGTGCCATCAGCTTTGGGGGAGGTGGAGAGACCCAGTACTTC. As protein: CAISFGGGGETQYF.

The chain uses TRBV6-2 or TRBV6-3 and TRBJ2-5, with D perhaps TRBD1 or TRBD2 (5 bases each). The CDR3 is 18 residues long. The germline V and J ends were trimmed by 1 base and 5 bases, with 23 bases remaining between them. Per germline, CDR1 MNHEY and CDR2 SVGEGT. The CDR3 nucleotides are TGTGCCAGCAGTTACTTGACCACGCGGTTGGGGGTTTGGGAGACCCAGTACTTC. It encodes CASSYLTTRLGVWETQYF.

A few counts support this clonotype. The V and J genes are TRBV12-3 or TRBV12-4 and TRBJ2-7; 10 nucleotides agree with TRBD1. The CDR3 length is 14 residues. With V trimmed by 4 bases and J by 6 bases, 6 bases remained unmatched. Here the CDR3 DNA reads TGTGCCAGCAGTTGGGCCGGGACAGGGGCCGAGCAGTACTTC. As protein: CASSWAGTGAEQYF.

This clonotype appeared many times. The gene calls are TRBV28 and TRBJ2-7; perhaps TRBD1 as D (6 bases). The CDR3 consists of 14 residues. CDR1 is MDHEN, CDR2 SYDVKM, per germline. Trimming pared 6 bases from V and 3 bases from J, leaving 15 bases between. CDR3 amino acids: CASRRTGDNYEQYF. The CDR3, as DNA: TGTGCCAGCAGGAGGACTGGGGACAACTACGAGCAGTACTTC.

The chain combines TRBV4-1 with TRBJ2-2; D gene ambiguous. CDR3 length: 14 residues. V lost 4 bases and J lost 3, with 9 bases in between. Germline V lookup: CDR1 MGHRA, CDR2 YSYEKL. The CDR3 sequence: CASSRVGDTGELFF. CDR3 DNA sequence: TGCGCCAGCAGCCGAGTGGGTGACACCGGGGAGCTGTTTTTT.

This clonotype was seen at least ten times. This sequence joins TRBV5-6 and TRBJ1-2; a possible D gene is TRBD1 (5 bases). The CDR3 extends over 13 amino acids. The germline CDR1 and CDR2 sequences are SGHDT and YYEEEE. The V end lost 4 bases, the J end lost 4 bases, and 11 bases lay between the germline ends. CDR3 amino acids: CASSLRQTYGYTF. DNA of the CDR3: TGTGCCAGCAGCCTGCGACAGACCTATGGCTACACCTTC.

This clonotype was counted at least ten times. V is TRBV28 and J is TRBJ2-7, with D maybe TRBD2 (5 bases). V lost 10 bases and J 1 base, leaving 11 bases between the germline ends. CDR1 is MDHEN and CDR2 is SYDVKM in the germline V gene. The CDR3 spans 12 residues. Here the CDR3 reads CATTRGSYEQYF. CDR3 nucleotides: TGTGCCACCACTCGGGGTTCCTACGAGCAGTACTTC.

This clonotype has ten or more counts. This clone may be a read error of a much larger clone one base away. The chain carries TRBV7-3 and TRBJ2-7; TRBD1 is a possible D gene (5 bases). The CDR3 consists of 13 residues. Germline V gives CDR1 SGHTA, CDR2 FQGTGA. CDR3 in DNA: TGTGCCAGCAGCTTAAACCCAGGGTACGAGCGGTACTTC. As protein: CASSLNPGYERYF.

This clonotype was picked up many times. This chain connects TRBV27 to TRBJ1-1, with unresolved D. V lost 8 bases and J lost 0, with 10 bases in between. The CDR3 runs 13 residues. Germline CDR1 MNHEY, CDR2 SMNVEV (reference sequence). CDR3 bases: TGTGCCAGCGGCAGTTACATGAACACTGAAGCTTTCTTT. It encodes CASGSYMNTEAFF.

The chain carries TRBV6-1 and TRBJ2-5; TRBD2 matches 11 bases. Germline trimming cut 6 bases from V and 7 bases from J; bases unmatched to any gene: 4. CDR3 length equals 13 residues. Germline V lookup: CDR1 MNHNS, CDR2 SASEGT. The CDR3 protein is CASRAGTSGTQYF. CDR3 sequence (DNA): TGTGCCAGCAGAGCCGGGACTAGCGGGACCCAGTACTTC.

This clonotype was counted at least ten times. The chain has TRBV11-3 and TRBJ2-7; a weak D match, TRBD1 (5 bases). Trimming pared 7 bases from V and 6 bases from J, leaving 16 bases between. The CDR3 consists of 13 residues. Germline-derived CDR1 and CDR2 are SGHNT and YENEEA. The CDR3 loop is CASTSSRGPEQYF. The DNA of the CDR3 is TGTGCCAGCACCTCAAGTAGGGGCCCCGAGCAGTACTTC.

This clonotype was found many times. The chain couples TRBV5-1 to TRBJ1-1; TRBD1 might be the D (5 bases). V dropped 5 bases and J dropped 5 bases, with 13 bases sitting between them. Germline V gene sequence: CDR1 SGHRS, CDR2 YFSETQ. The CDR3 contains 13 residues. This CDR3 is CASSPGLRTEAFF. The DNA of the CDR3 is TGCGCCAGCAGTCCGGGACTTCGGACTGAAGCTTTCTTT.

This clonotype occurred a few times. CDR3 sequence reads: CAIRGHLSTDTQYF. The DNA for the CDR3 is TGTGCCATCAGGGGACACCTAAGCACAGATACGCAGTATTTT. The chain joins TRBV10-3 to TRBJ2-3, with D perhaps matching TRBD1 (6 bases). With 6 bases removed from V and 0 bases from J, the gap between germline ends came to 10 bases. The germline CDR1 and CDR2 sequences are ENHRY and SYGVKD. This CDR3 contains 14 residues.